One and the same sample provided the 13 T cell receptor beta chains below, sequenced in a study of blood T cell repertoires in COVID-19. Repertoires were generated with immunoSEQ multiplex PCR, while TCRdb's copy carries only in-frame clones and drops some. The sample records about 270,000 clones, approximately 88% being singletons. Sequenced material: PBMCs or T cells enriched from blood (not recorded which). Receptors originate from a woman in her 30s who had recovered from COVID-19.

In its sample, this clone was seen a few times. V usage is TRBV7-2 and J usage is TRBJ2-2, with D possibly matching TRBD2 (6 bases). Germline V gene sequence: CDR1 SGHTA, CDR2 FQGNSA. Trimming took off 4 bases at V and 5 bases at J, with 14 bases between the two ends. CDR3 length: 15 amino acids. Here the CDR3 DNA reads TGTGCCAGCAGCTCTAGCGCGGGCAGGACCGGGGAGCTGTTTTTT. It codes for CASSSSAGRTGELFF. The full variable domain, in which reference TRBV7-2 and TRBJ2-2 provide the parts outside the CDR3, is GAGVSQSPSNKVTEKGKDVELRCDPISGHTALYWYRQSLGQGLEFLIYFQGNSAPDKSGLPSDRFSAERTGGSVSTLTIQRTQQEDSAVYLCASSSSAGRTGELFFGEGSRLTVL.

The rearrangement joins TRBV6-1 to TRBJ1-3; no clear D. Trimming shortened V by 3 bases and J by 4 bases, and 10 bases separated the two germline ends. Germline CDR1 is MNHNS and CDR2 is SASEGT. The CDR3 runs 14 residues. In nucleotides, the CDR3 is TGTGCCAGCAGTGAGGGCTTTTCGGGAAACACCATATATTTT. This encodes CASSEGFSGNTIYF.

This clone showed up just once. The chain links TRBV5-6 to TRBJ1-3; no clear D. CDR1 and CDR2 from the germline V gene are SGHDT and YYEEEE. The CDR3 extends over 15 amino acids. Trimming took off 0 bases at V and 3 bases at J, with 10 bases between the two ends. CDR3 DNA sequence: TGTGCCAGCAGCTTGGTAGCGGCAGATGGAAACACCATATATTTT. It specifies CASSLVAADGNTIYF.

The rearrangement joins TRBV27 to TRBJ1-1; D is unclear. Germline CDR1 reads MNHEY; CDR2 reads SMNVEV (reference sequence). V was cut by 8 bases and J by 2 bases, with 12 bases left in between. The CDR3 is 13 amino acids. The CDR3 loop is CASGLEHNTEAFF. Written as DNA, the CDR3 is TGTGCCAGCGGCCTGGAGCATAACACTGAAGCTTTCTTT.

In its sample, this clone was seen once. The rearrangement uses TRBV27 and TRBJ2-4, with TRBD1 matching over 7 bases. The length of the CDR3 is 19 residues. Germline V lookup: CDR1 MNHEY, CDR2 SMNVEV (reference sequence). Trimming cost V 1 base and J 7 bases; bases outside gene matches: 19. CDR3: CASSLYNLRDSTTNNIQYF. CDR3 coding DNA: TGTGCCAGCAGTTTATACAATCTCCGGGACAGCACTACAAACAACATTCAGTACTTC.

CDR3 amino acids: CAWSVLAGSNEQFF. The CDR3 DNA reads TGTGCCTGGAGTGTGCTAGCGGGGTCGAATGAGCAGTTCTTC. The chain has TRBV30 and TRBJ2-1, with 9 nucleotides matching TRBD2. Germline loops: CDR1 GTSNPN, CDR2 SVGIG (reference sequence). The CDR3 has 14 residues. V was pared by 0 bases and J by 7 bases, with 4 bases of the junction left unmatched.

The genes are TRBV28 and TRBJ1-6; maybe TRBD1 (6 bases). Per the germline V gene, CDR1 is MDHEN and CDR2 is SYDVKM. Trimming took 7 bases from V and 7 from J, leaving 11 bases between them. CDR3 length: 13 amino acids. CDR3 sequence reads: CASKRDMNSPLHF. The CDR3 coding sequence is TGTGCCAGCAAGAGGGACATGAATTCACCCCTCCACTTT.

With regard to this clone: A read error may produce the germline difference seen at one junction end. The CDR3 bases are TGTGCCGGCAGGGCAGCGGGCTATCAGCCCCAGCATTTT. The encoded protein is CAGRAAGYQPQHF. The chain has TRBV6-6 and TRBJ1-5; weak D call: TRBD1 (5 bases). This CDR3 has 13 residues. Germline V lookup: CDR1 MNHNY, CDR2 SVGAGI (reference sequence).

This chain connects TRBV15 to TRBJ2-2; TRBD1 is a possible D gene (5 bases). The CDR3 consists of 16 residues. Germline V gene lookup returns CDR1 LNHNV and CDR2 YYDKDF (reference sequence). The germline V and J ends were trimmed by 5 bases and 3 bases, with 16 bases remaining between them. The CDR3 DNA sequence: TGTGCCACCAGCGGTCGGACACATTCTCACACCGGGGAGCTGTTTTTT. It translates to CATSGRTHSHTGELFF.

This chain joins TRBV6-9 and TRBJ1-4; the D is unclear. The germline CDR1 and CDR2 sequences are MNHGY and SVAAGI. This CDR3 contains 13 residues. Trimming left V 7 bases short and J 1 base short, with 7 bases between. The chain's CDR3 is CASKGVTNEKLFF. CDR3 coding DNA: TGTGCCAGCAAAGGAGTAACTAATGAAAAACTGTTTTTT.

V gene TRBV29-1 combines with J gene TRBJ1-3; 10 nucleotides match TRBD1. Germline CDR1 reads SQVTM; CDR2 reads ANQGSEA. This CDR3 has 16 residues. CDR3: CAYLGTGDYAGNTIYF. CDR3 in DNA: TGCGCATACCTAGGGACAGGGGACTATGCTGGAAACACCATATATTTT.

This sequence joins TRBV9 and TRBJ1-1; D remains ambiguous. The CDR3 has 13 amino acids. V shed 2 bases and J shed 0 bases, with 5 bases lying between them. Germline CDR1 reads SGDLS; CDR2 reads YYNGEE. The CDR3 reads CASSVRVNTEAFF. The DNA for the CDR3 is TGTGCCAGCAGCGTCCGAGTGAACACTGAAGCTTTCTTT.

This chain uses TRBV19 with TRBJ1-2, with D perhaps TRBD1 (5 bases). The CDR3 has 16 amino acids. Germline values: CDR1 LNHDA, CDR2 SQIVND (reference sequence). The ends were cut back, 6 bases at V and 2 bases at J, with 19 bases in the middle. The CDR3 spells CASSWTTDRPNYGYTF. CDR3 DNA: TGTGCCAGTAGCTGGACGACAGACCGTCCAAACTATGGCTACACCTTC.